This T cell receptor beta chain was captured in a study of cytomegalovirus exposure and HLA in healthy donors. Regarding the study as a whole: Per a later analysis, fewer than 20,000 TCR beta sequences showed association with HLA alleles at 0.05 false discovery rate.

V lost 6 bases, J lost 0 bases, and 3 bases stayed unmatched. The CDR3 sequence is 15 residues long. Germline values: CDR1 LNHDA, CDR2 SQIVND (reference sequence). PCR used 60 Vbeta primers and 13 Jbeta primers. Using immunoSEQ multiplex PCR, the repertoire was profiled, and TCRdb retains in-frame clones only, with some absent. The data hold roughly 130,000 clones, with about 80% observed a single time. To note about this clone: The antigen remains undetermined.

The clonotype comes from a man aged 25 to 45 in good health and CMV-seronegative. Specimen: PBMCs. The V call is TRBV19, the J call TRBJ1-4, with 8 bases that match TRBD1. CDR3: CASRDRGATNEKLFF. In nucleotides, the CDR3 is TGTGCCAGTAGAGACAGGGGCGCAACTAATGAAAAACTGTTTTTT.